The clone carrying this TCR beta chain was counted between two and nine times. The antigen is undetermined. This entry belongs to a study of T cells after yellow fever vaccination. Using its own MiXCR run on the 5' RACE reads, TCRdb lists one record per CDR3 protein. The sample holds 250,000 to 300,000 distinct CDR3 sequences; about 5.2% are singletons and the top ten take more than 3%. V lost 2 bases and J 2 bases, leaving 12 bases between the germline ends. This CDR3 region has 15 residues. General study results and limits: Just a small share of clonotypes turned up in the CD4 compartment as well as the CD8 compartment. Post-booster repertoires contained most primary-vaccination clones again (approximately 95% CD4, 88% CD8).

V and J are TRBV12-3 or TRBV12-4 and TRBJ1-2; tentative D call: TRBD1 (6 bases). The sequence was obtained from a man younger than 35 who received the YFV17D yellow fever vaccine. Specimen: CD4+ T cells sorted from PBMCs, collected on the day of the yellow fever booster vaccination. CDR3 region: CASSLYLQGNYGYTF. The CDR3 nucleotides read TGTGCCAGCAGTTTATACTTGCAGGGGAACTATGGCTACACCTTC.